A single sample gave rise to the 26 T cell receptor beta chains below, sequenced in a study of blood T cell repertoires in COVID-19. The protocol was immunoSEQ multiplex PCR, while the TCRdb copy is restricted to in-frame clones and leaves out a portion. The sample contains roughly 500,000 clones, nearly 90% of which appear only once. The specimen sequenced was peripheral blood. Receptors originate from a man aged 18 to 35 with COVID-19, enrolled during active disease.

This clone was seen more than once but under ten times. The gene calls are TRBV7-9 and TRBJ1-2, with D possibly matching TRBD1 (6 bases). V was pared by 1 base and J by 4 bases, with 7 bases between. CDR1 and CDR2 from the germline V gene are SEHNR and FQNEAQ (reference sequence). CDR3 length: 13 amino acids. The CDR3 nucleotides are TGTGCCAGCAGCTTAGGGGACATCTATGGCTACACCTTC. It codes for CASSLGDIYGYTF.

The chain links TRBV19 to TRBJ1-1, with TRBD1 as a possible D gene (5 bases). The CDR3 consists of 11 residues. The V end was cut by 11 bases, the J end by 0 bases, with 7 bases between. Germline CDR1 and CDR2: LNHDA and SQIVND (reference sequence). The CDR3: CADSLNTEAFF. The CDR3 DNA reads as TGTGCCGACAGCTTGAACACTGAAGCTTTCTTT.

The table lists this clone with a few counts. CDR3 protein: CASSSGGRNTGELFF. The DNA of the CDR3 is TGTGCCAGCAGCTCCGGAGGACGGAACACCGGGGAGCTGTTTTTT. The rearrangement links TRBV3-1 (or the pseudogene TRBV3-2) to TRBJ2-2; maybe TRBD2 (5 bases). Germline values: CDR1 LGHDT, CDR2 YNNKEL (reference sequence). The CDR3 sequence is 15 residues long. Trimming pared 5 bases from V and 1 base from J, leaving 11 bases between.

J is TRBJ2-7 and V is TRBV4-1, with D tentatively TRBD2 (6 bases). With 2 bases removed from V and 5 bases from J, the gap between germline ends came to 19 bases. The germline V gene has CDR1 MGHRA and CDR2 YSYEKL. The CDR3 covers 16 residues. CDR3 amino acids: CASSQLSGTGRHEQYF. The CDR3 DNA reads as TGCGCCAGCAGCCAATTGTCCGGGACTGGGCGGCACGAGCAGTACTTC.

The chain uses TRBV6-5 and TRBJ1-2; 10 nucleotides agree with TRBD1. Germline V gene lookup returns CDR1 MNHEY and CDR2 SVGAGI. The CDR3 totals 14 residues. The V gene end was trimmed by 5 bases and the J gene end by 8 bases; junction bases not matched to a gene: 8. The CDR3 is CASSQDRGSKGYTF. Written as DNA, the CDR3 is TGTGCCAGCAGTCAGGACAGGGGGTCGAAGGGCTACACCTTC.

Here the CDR3 DNA reads TGTGCCAGCTCACCACGCCGGGACAGGCTCTACGAGCAGTACTTC. This gives the protein CASSPRRDRLYEQYF. This chain links TRBV18 with TRBJ2-7; 8 nucleotides align to TRBD1. The germline CDR1 and CDR2 sequences are KGHSH and LQKENI. The CDR3 runs 15 residues. The V gene end was trimmed by 1 base and the J gene end by 3 bases; junction bases not matched to a gene: 5.

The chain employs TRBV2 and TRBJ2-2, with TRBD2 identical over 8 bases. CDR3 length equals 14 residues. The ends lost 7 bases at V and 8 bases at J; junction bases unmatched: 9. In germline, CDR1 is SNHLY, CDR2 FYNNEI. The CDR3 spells CASKGLVLSGELFF. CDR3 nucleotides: TGTGCCAGCAAGGGACTAGTGCTTTCGGGGGAGCTGTTTTTT.

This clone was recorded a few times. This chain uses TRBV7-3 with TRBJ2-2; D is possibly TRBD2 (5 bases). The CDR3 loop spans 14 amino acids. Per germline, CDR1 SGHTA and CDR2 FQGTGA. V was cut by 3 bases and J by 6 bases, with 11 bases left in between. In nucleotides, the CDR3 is TGTGCCAGCAGCTTCTCAGGCGGGTCCGGGGAGCTGTTTTTT. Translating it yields CASSFSGGSGELFF.

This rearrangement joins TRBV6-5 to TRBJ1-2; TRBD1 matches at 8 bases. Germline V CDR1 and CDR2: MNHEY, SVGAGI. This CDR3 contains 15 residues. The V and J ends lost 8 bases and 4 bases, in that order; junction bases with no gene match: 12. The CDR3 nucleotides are TGTGCCAGCCGTTCGGTCGACAGGGGAGGCTATGGCTACACCTTC. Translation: CASRSVDRGGYGYTF.

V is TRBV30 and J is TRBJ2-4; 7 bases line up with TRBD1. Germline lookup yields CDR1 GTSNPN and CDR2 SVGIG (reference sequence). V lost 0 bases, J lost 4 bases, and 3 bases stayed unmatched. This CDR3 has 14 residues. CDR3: CAWSVRGQKNIQYF. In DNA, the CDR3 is TGTGCCTGGAGTGTACGGGGACAGAAAAACATTCAGTACTTC.

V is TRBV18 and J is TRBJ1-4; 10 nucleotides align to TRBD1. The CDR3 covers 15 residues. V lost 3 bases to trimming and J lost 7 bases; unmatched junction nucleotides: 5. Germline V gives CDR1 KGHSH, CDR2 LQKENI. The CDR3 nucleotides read TGTGCCAGCTCACCCCGACAGGGGGCGGGTGAAAAACTGTTTTTT. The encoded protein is CASSPRQGAGEKLFF.

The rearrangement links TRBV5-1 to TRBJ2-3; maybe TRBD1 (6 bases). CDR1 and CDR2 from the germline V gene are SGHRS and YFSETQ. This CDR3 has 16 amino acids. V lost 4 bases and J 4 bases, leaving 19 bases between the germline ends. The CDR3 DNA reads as TGCGCCAGCAGCGATGGTAGGGGGACATCCGCAGATACGCAGTATTTT. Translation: CASSDGRGTSADTQYF.

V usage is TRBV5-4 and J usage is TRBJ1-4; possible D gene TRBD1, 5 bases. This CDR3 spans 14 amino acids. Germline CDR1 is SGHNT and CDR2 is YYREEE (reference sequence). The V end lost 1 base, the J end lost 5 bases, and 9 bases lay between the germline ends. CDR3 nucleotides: TGTGCCAGCAGCTTGCCAGGGCTGAATGAAAAACTGTTTTTT. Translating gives CASSLPGLNEKLFF.

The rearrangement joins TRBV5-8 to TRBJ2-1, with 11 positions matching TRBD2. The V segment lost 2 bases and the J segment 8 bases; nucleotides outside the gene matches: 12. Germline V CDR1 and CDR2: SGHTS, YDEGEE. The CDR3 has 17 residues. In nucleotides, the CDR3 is TGTGCCAGCAGCTTCCCTCCTTCTAGCGGGAGGCTCTATGAGCAGTTCTTC. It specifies CASSFPPSSGRLYEQFF.

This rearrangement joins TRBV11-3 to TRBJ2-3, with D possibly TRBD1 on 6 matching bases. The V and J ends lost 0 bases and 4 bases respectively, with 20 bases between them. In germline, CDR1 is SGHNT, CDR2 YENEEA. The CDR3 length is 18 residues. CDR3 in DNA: TGTGCCAGCAGCTTAGAGTGGGAACAGGGAGTCCGGCCAGATACGCAGTATTTT. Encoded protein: CASSLEWEQGVRPDTQYF.

The CDR3 DNA reads TGTGCCACCAGCAGAGACGGGACTAGCGGGAGATCGGAGCAGTTCTTC. Amino acids: CATSRDGTSGRSEQFF. This rearrangement joins TRBV15 to TRBJ2-1; TRBD2 matches at 14 bases. The V gene end was trimmed by 0 bases and the J gene end by 10 bases; junction bases not matched to a gene: 5. The germline gives CDR1 LNHNV, CDR2 YYDKDF (reference sequence). CDR3 size: 16 residues.

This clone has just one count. In DNA, the CDR3 is TGTGCCAGCAGAAGGGACAGGGGGAGGAACACTGAAGCTTTCTTT. It encodes CASRRDRGRNTEAFF. The V and J genes are TRBV2 and TRBJ1-1; 11 bases are a match to TRBD1. CDR1 SNHLY and CDR2 FYNNEI come from the germline V gene. This CDR3 is built from 15 residues. V lost 6 bases and J lost 1; bases outside the gene matches: 4.

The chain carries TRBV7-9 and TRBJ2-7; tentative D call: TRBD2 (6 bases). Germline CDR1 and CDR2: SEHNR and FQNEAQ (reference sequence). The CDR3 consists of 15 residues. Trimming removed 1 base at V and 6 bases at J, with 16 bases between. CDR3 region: CASSLVGGGIGEQYF. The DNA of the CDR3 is TGTGCCAGCAGCTTAGTCGGTGGGGGGATCGGCGAGCAGTACTTC.

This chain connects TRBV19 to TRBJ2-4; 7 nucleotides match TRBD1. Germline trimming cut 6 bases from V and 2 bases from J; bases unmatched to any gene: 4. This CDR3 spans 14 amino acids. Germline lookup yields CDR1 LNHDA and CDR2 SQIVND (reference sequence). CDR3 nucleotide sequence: TGTGCCAGTAGGCAACAGGGGTCCAAAAACATTCAGTACTTC. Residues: CASRQQGSKNIQYF.

CDR3 sequence reads: CASSLGYGQGSYNEQFF. DNA for the CDR3: TGTGCCAGCAGCCTAGGATACGGACAGGGTTCCTACAATGAGCAGTTCTTC. The chain employs TRBV7-2 and TRBJ2-1; TRBD1 agrees at 8 bases. The trim removed 5 bases at V and 1 base at J, leaving 10 bases unmatched. CDR3 length: 17 residues. Germline loops: CDR1 SGHTA, CDR2 FQGNSA. The whole variable domain, remainder taken from reference TRBV7-2 and TRBJ2-1, is GAGVSQSPSNKVTEKGKDVELRCDPISGHTALYWYRQSLGQGLEFLIYFQGNSAPDKSGLPSDRFSAERTGGSVSTLTIQRTQQEDSAVYLCASSLGYGQGSYNEQFFGPGTRLTVL.

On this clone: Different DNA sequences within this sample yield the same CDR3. The CDR3 spells CASSLSSGAYEQYF. The CDR3 DNA reads TGTGCCAGCAGTTTATCTTCAGGGGCCTACGAGCAGTACTTC. The chain recombines TRBV27 with TRBJ2-7; D perhaps matches TRBD1 (6 bases). The V and J ends lost 0 bases and 2 bases respectively, with 8 bases between them. CDR3 length: 14 residues. The germline CDR1 and CDR2 sequences are MNHEY and SMNVEV (reference sequence).

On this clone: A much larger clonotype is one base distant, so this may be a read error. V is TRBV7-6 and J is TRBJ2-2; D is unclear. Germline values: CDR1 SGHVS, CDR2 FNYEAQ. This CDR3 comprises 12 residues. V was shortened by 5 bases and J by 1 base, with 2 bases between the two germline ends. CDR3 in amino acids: CASSLNTGELFF. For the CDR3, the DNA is TGTGCCAGCAGCCTGAACACCGGGGAGCTGTTTTTT.

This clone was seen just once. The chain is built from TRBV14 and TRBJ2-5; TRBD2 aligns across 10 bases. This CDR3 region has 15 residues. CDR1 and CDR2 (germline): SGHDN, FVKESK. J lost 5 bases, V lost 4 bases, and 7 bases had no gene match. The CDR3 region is CASSPGLAVGETQYF. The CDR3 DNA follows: TGTGCCAGCAGCCCCGGACTAGCGGTGGGCGAGACCCAGTACTTC.

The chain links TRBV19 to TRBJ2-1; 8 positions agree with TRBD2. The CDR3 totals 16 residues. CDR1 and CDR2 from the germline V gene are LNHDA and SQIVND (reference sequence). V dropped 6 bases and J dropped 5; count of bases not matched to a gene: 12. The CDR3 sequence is CASRFYGSGEHNEQFF. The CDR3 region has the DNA TGTGCCAGTAGATTCTATGGTAGCGGGGAACACAATGAGCAGTTCTTC. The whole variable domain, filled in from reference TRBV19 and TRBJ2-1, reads DGGITQSPKYLFRKEGQNVTLSCEQNLNHDAMYWYRQDPGQGLRLIYYSQIVNDFQKGDIAEGYSVSREKKESFPLTVTSAQKNPTAFYLCASRFYGSGEHNEQFFGPGTRLTVL.

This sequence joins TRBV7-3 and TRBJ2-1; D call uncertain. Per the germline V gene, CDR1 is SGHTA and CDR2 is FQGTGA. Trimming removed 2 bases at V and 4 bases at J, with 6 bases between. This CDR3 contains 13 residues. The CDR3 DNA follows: TGTGCCAGCAGCTTAGGCTCTTACAATGAGCAGTTCTTC. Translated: CASSLGSYNEQFF.

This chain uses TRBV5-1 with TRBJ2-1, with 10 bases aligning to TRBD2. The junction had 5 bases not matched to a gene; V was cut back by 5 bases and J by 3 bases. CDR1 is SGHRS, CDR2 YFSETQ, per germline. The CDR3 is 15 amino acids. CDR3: CASSSGLADYNEQFF. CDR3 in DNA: TGCGCCAGCAGTTCCGGACTAGCGGACTACAATGAGCAGTTCTTC.